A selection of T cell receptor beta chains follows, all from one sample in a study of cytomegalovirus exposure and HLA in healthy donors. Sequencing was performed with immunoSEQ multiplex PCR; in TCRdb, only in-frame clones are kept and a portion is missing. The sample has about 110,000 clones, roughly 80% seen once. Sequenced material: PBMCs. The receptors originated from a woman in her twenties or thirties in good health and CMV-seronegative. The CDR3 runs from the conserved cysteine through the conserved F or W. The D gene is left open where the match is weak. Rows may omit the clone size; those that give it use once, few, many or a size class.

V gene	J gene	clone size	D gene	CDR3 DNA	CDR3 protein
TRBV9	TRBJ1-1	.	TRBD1	TGTGCCAGCAGCGGCGGGACAGTCTCTGAAGCTTTCTTT	CASSGGTVSEAFF
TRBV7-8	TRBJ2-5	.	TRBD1	TGTGCCAGCAGCTCAGGGACAGGGGGAGGAGAGACCCAGTACTTC	CASSSGTGGGETQYF
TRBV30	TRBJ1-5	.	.	TGTGCCTGGAGTACCTCAGACAATCAGCCCCAGCATTTT	CAWSTSDNQPQHF
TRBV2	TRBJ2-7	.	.	TGTGCCAGCAGTGGACCGGGGGACCTCTACGAGCAGTACTTC	CASSGPGDLYEQYF
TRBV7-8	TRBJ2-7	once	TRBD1	TGTGCCAGCAGCTTAGTAGGACAGGCCTCCTTGTCCTACGAGCAGTACTTC	CASSLVGQASLSYEQYF
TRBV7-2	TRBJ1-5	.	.	TGTGCCAGCAGCTTAGAGCGCAGTGCATATAGCAATCAGCCCCAGCATTTT	CASSLERSAYSNQPQHF
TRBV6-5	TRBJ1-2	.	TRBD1	TGTGCCAGCAGGGGACAGGCTCGGACTGGCTACACCTTC	CASRGQARTGYTF
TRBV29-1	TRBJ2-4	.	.	TGCAGCGTTGTCAAGCGGCAGAAAAACATTCAGTACTTC	CSVVKRQKNIQYF
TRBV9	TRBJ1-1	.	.	TGTGCCAGCAGCGTAGATATTGGGGGCCTGGCTTTCTTT	CASSVDIGGLAFF
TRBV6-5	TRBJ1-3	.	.	TGTGCCAGCACCCTGGGGGGGGGCTATGGAAACACCATATATTTT	CASTLGGGYGNTIYF
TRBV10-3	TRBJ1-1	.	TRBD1	TGTGCCATCAGTGAGCCCAAGACAGGGTATGGCATGAACACTGAAGCTTTCTTT	CAISEPKTGYGMNTEAFF
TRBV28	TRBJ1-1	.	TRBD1	TGTGCCAGCAGGCACAGGGGTGAAGCTTTCTTT	CASRHRGEAFF
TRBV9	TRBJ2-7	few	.	TGTGCCAGCAGCGTAGAACTTGGGACAACCTACGAGCAGTACTTC	CASSVELGTTYEQYF
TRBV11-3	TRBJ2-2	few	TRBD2	TGTGCCAGCAGCATAGGGACTAGCGGAAACACCGGGGAGCTGTTTTTT	CASSIGTSGNTGELFF
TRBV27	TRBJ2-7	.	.	TGTGCCAGCAGTTCGCGGGGTAGAGGCGCCGAGCAGTACTTC	CASSSRGRGAEQYF
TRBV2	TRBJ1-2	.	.	TGTGCCAGCAGTGAAAGCCTAGGCTACACCTTC	CASSESLGYTF
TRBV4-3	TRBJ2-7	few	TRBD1	TGCGCCAGCAGCCAACTCACAGACAGGGCGTCCTCCAACGAGCAGTACTTC	CASSQLTDRASSNEQYF
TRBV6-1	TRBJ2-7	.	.	TGTGCCAGCAGTGTCTACCCCCGAACAGGAACCTACGAGCAGTACTTC	CASSVYPRTGTYEQYF